This is a list of T cell receptor beta chains from one sample in a study of cytomegalovirus exposure and HLA in healthy donors. The table came from immunoSEQ multiplex PCR; TCRdb's copy has only in-frame clones and leaves some out. The sample holds approximately 170,000 clones; 85% are singletons and the top ten take 1%. What was sequenced was PBMCs. The receptors stem from a boy aged 2 to 10 in good health and CMV-seronegative. The CDR3 runs from the conserved cysteine through the conserved F or W. Fields, in order: V gene, D gene, J gene, clone size, CDR3 DNA, CDR3 protein. A D gene is named only where the DNA matches it firmly. Expanded clones are given a class, and other clones once, few, many or no size at all.

v_call: TRBV6-5; d_call: NA; j_call: TRBJ2-2; clone_size: once; cdr3_nt: TGTGCCAGCAGTTACTGGGGGGACCCGAACACCGGGGAGCTGTTTTTT; cdr3_aa: CASSYWGDPNTGELFF
v_call: TRBV7-9; d_call: TRBD1; j_call: TRBJ1-6; clone_size: NA; cdr3_nt: TGTGCCAGCAGCTTAGTTTCAGGGGGAGTTTCACCCCTCCACTTT; cdr3_aa: CASSLVSGGVSPLHF
v_call: TRBV6-1; d_call: TRBD1; j_call: TRBJ2-5; clone_size: NA; cdr3_nt: TGTGCCAGCAGTGACGGGACAGGGGGAGGGACCCAGTACTTC; cdr3_aa: CASSDGTGGGTQYF
v_call: TRBV5-6; d_call: TRBD2; j_call: TRBJ2-3; clone_size: NA; cdr3_nt: TGTGCCAGCAGCTTGGACGTTCGGACGGCCGGGGGGGATACGCAGTATTTT; cdr3_aa: CASSLDVRTAGGDTQYF
v_call: TRBV18; d_call: NA; j_call: TRBJ2-5; clone_size: NA; cdr3_nt: TGTGCCAGCTCACCTGCAGGGCGAGAGACCCAGTACTTC; cdr3_aa: CASSPAGRETQYF
v_call: TRBV5-1; d_call: TRBD1; j_call: TRBJ2-3; clone_size: NA; cdr3_nt: TGCGCCAGCAGCCACCGGACAGGGGCAGGGGATACGCAGTATTTT; cdr3_aa: CASSHRTGAGDTQYF
v_call: TRBV13; d_call: NA; j_call: TRBJ1-3; clone_size: NA; cdr3_nt: TGTGCCAGCAGCTCAGGACAATCCGGAAACACCATATATTTT; cdr3_aa: CASSSGQSGNTIYF
v_call: TRBV6-5; d_call: TRBD1; j_call: TRBJ1-1; clone_size: few; cdr3_nt: TGTGCCAGCAGTGGCGGGACAGTGGAAGCTTTCTTT; cdr3_aa: CASSGGTVEAFF
v_call: TRBV6-5; d_call: NA; j_call: TRBJ1-5; clone_size: NA; cdr3_nt: TGTGCCAGCAGTGGGCCATGGGGAGGCAATCAGCCCCAGCATTTT; cdr3_aa: CASSGPWGGNQPQHF
v_call: TRBV21-1; d_call: NA; j_call: TRBJ1-3; clone_size: NA; cdr3_nt: TGTGCCATCACTCTCCTGAAGGGGACAGGGGGCCCCCCGAGCTCTGGAAACACCATATATTTT; cdr3_aa: CAITLLKGTGGPPSSGNTIYF
v_call: TRBV11-2; d_call: TRBD1; j_call: TRBJ2-3; clone_size: once; cdr3_nt: TGTGCCAGCAGGTACGACAGGGGTACAGATACGCAGTATTTT; cdr3_aa: CASRYDRGTDTQYF
v_call: TRBV13; d_call: TRBD2; j_call: TRBJ2-2; clone_size: NA; cdr3_nt: TGTGCCAGCAGCAGTAGCGGGAGGGTCACCGGGGAGCTGTTTTTT; cdr3_aa: CASSSSGRVTGELFF
v_call: TRBV2; d_call: NA; j_call: TRBJ1-1; clone_size: NA; cdr3_nt: TGTGCCAGCAGTCCGGACAACTTGAACACTGAAGCTTTCTTT; cdr3_aa: CASSPDNLNTEAFF
v_call: TRBV5-1; d_call: NA; j_call: TRBJ2-5; clone_size: NA; cdr3_nt: TGCGCCAGCAGCTTGCGGGGGATGGGTATGGAGACCCAGTACTTC; cdr3_aa: CASSLRGMGMETQYF
v_call: TRBV13; d_call: TRBD1; j_call: TRBJ2-6; clone_size: NA; cdr3_nt: TGTGCCAGCAGCCAGGGGGCTGGGGCCAACGTCCTGACTTTC; cdr3_aa: CASSQGAGANVLTF
v_call: TRBV4-1; d_call: TRBD2; j_call: TRBJ2-2; clone_size: NA; cdr3_nt: TGCGCCAGCAGCCCGGGACTAGCGTTAGCCGGGGAGCTGTTTTTT; cdr3_aa: CASSPGLALAGELFF
v_call: TRBV19; d_call: TRBD1; j_call: TRBJ1-2; clone_size: NA; cdr3_nt: TGTGCCAGTAGTTTGGGACAGGGGCTGTATGGCTACACCTTC; cdr3_aa: CASSLGQGLYGYTF
v_call: TRBV7-6; d_call: TRBD1; j_call: TRBJ2-5; clone_size: NA; cdr3_nt: TGTGCCAGCAGCCTCGGGACAGGGGGCTCCGAGACCCAGTACTTC; cdr3_aa: CASSLGTGGSETQYF
v_call: TRBV2; d_call: NA; j_call: TRBJ2-5; clone_size: few; cdr3_nt: TGTGCCAGCAGTGATTGGCGCGCGGGTCGGGGAGAGACCCAGTACTTC; cdr3_aa: CASSDWRAGRGETQYF
v_call: TRBV27; d_call: TRBD2; j_call: TRBJ2-7; clone_size: few; cdr3_nt: TGTGCCAGCAGTTTATCGTTTAGCGGGAAATACGAGCAGTACTTC; cdr3_aa: CASSLSFSGKYEQYF
v_call: TRBV6-4; d_call: TRBD2; j_call: TRBJ2-1; clone_size: NA; cdr3_nt: TGTGCCAGCACCGAACTAGCGGGGGGGCCTTTGAATGAGCAGTTCTTC; cdr3_aa: CASTELAGGPLNEQFF
v_call: TRBV30; d_call: NA; j_call: TRBJ2-7; clone_size: NA; cdr3_nt: TGTGCCTGGAGTGTATGGCACCTCCCCTACGAGCAGTACTTC; cdr3_aa: CAWSVWHLPYEQYF
v_call: TRBV5-5; d_call: NA; j_call: TRBJ1-4; clone_size: few; cdr3_nt: TGTGCCAGCAGCACCCCTCGGGAGGCCGGCGAAAAACTGTTTTTT; cdr3_aa: CASSTPREAGEKLFF
v_call: TRBV20-1; d_call: NA; j_call: TRBJ1-2; clone_size: NA; cdr3_nt: TGCAGTGGCTTCAGACAGTATGGCTACACCTTC; cdr3_aa: CSGFRQYGYTF
v_call: TRBV28; d_call: TRBD1; j_call: TRBJ1-5; clone_size: NA; cdr3_nt: TGTGCCAGCATCATGGGTGAGACAGGGGGCAGGGTTATGAGCAATCAGCCCCAGCATTTT; cdr3_aa: CASIMGETGGRVMSNQPQHF
v_call: TRBV7-6; d_call: NA; j_call: TRBJ1-2; clone_size: once; cdr3_nt: TGTGCCAGCAGCTTTGGGCCTACAGGGGGCTACACCTTC; cdr3_aa: CASSFGPTGGYTF
v_call: TRBV28; d_call: TRBD1; j_call: TRBJ2-1; clone_size: NA; cdr3_nt: TGTGCCAGCAGTTCGGGACAGGGCTACAATGAGCAGTTCTTC; cdr3_aa: CASSSGQGYNEQFF
v_call: TRBV5-1; d_call: TRBD2; j_call: TRBJ2-5; clone_size: NA; cdr3_nt: TGCGCCAGCAGCGTGGGACTAGCGGGAACCAACCAAGAGACCCAGTACTTC; cdr3_aa: CASSVGLAGTNQETQYF
v_call: TRBV5-4; d_call: TRBD1; j_call: TRBJ1-2; clone_size: NA; cdr3_nt: TGTGCCAGCAGCTTGGGGCTGAGACAGGGTTATCGAGGCTACACCTTC; cdr3_aa: CASSLGLRQGYRGYTF
v_call: TRBV6-1; d_call: NA; j_call: TRBJ2-1; clone_size: once; cdr3_nt: TGTGCCAGCATGGCGGTGGGGAGTGACAATGAGCAGTTCTTC; cdr3_aa: CASMAVGSDNEQFF
v_call: TRBV28; d_call: NA; j_call: TRBJ2-3; clone_size: NA; cdr3_nt: TGTGCCAGCAGTTTCCGGGGCGGGGCGGATACGCAGTATTTT; cdr3_aa: CASSFRGGADTQYF